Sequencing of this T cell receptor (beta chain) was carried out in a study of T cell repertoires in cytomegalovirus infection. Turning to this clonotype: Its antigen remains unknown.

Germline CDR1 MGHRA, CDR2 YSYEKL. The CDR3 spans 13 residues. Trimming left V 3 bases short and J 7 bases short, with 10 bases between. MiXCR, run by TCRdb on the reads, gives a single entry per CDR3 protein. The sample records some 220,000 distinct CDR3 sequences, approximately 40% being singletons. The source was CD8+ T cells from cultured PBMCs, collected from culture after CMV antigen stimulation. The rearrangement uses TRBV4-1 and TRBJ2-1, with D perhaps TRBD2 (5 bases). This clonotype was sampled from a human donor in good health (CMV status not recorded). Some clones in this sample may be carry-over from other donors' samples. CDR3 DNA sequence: TGCGCCAGCAGCCACCCTAGCAGGAATGAGCAGTTCTTC. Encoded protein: CASSHPSRNEQFF.